This T cell receptor (beta chain) emerged from a study of OX40 agonist ivuxolimab in advanced cancers. As for the study in general: Dosing consisted of intravenous ivuxolimab at 0.01 to 10 mg/kg every 2 weeks. A partial response was reached by three patients: one with hepatocellular carcinoma and two with cutaneous melanoma.

Assay used: immunoSEQ multiplex PCR; TCRdb lists only in-frame clones, some missing. The table records roughly 40,000 clones, more than 70% of them present only once. Excluded were patients having autoimmune disease history or systemic immunosuppression. This CDR3 spans 15 amino acids. V shed 1 base and J shed 0 bases, with 7 bases lying between them. Germline V CDR1 and CDR2: MDHEN, SYDVKM. This receptor was obtained from an adult with an advanced solid tumor such as melanoma, head and neck, liver or kidney cancer. The rearrangement joins TRBV28 to TRBJ2-4; D is unclear. The input for sequencing was CD4+ or CD8+ T cells sorted from blood, taken in a trial of the OX40 agonist ivuxolimab. The DNA for the CDR3 is TGTGCCAGCAGTTTATTGTCTATAGCCAAAAACATTCAGTACTTC. This encodes CASSLLSIAKNIQYF.